This is a list of T cell receptor beta chains from one sample in a study of PD-1 blockade in classical Hodgkin lymphoma. Some clones are missing from TCRdb's copy, which holds only in-frame ones; the method was immunoSEQ multiplex PCR. The sample has under 9,500 clones, about 91% seen once; the top ten hold roughly 8.8%. The sequencing sample was made of CD8+ T cells from blood. The receptors here all came from a human donor with classical Hodgkin lymphoma. The CDR3 runs from the conserved cysteine through the conserved F or W. D genes are given only for firm matches. Clone size is stated in some rows and not others, as once, few, many or a class when expanded.

d_call: NA; j_call: TRBJ2-1; clone_size: NA; v_call: TRBV27; cdr3_aa: CASSLDRGNEQFF; cdr3_nt: TGTGCCAGCAGCCTCGACAGAGGCAATGAGCAGTTCTTC
d_call: NA; j_call: TRBJ2-7; clone_size: NA; v_call: TRBV19; cdr3_aa: CASSMGSLGDEQYF; cdr3_nt: TGTGCCAGTAGTATGGGCAGCCTGGGAGACGAGCAGTACTTC
d_call: TRBD2; j_call: TRBJ2-1; clone_size: NA; v_call: TRBV6-4; cdr3_aa: CASSDEGGGPYNEQFF; cdr3_nt: TGTGCCAGCAGTGACGAGGGCGGGGGGCCTTACAATGAGCAGTTCTTC
d_call: TRBD2; j_call: TRBJ2-2; clone_size: NA; v_call: TRBV5-5; cdr3_aa: CASSLAGGATGELFF; cdr3_nt: TGTGCCAGCAGCTTGGCCGGGGGGGCCACCGGGGAGCTGTTTTTT
d_call: TRBD1; j_call: TRBJ2-7; clone_size: NA; v_call: TRBV6-1; cdr3_aa: CASRMTGISNEQYF; cdr3_nt: TGTGCCAGCCGCATGACAGGGATCAGCAACGAGCAGTACTTC
d_call: TRBD1; j_call: TRBJ1-5; clone_size: NA; v_call: TRBV19; cdr3_aa: CASSDGTEAYQPQHF; cdr3_nt: TGTGCCAGTAGTGACGGGACAGAAGCATATCAGCCCCAGCATTTT
d_call: NA; j_call: TRBJ1-1; clone_size: once; v_call: TRBV19; cdr3_aa: CASSARVMNTEAFF; cdr3_nt: TGTGCCAGTAGTGCGAGGGTTATGAACACTGAAGCTTTCTTT
d_call: NA; j_call: TRBJ2-7; clone_size: few; v_call: TRBV6-1; cdr3_aa: CASSEGSGTSYEQYF; cdr3_nt: TGTGCCAGCAGTGAAGGGAGTGGGACCTCCTACGAGCAGTACTTC
d_call: NA; j_call: TRBJ1-1; clone_size: NA; v_call: TRBV7-6; cdr3_aa: CASSLRWAGLVNTEAFF; cdr3_nt: TGTGCCAGCAGCTTACGTTGGGCAGGACTCGTGAACACTGAAGCTTTCTTT
d_call: TRBD1; j_call: TRBJ2-1; clone_size: NA; v_call: TRBV7-9; cdr3_aa: CASSRGQGRDEQFF; cdr3_nt: TGTGCCAGCAGCCGAGGACAGGGTCGGGATGAGCAGTTCTTC
d_call: TRBD1; j_call: TRBJ2-2; clone_size: NA; v_call: TRBV28; cdr3_aa: CASSFTPTGFTGELFF; cdr3_nt: TGTGCCAGCAGTTTTACCCCGACAGGGTTTACCGGGGAGCTGTTTTTT
d_call: NA; j_call: TRBJ1-4; clone_size: NA; v_call: TRBV21-1; cdr3_aa: CATEPQTGPVF; cdr3_nt: TGTGCCACCGAACCACAGACAGGGCCTGTTTTT
d_call: NA; j_call: TRBJ2-3; clone_size: NA; v_call: TRBV7-9; cdr3_aa: CASSLSRSTDTQYF; cdr3_nt: TGTGCCAGCAGCTTGTCTAGAAGCACAGATACGCAGTATTTT
d_call: NA; j_call: TRBJ1-1; clone_size: NA; v_call: TRBV28; cdr3_aa: CASSFDRNTINANTEAFF; cdr3_nt: TGTGCCAGCAGTTTTGACCGTAACACAATAAACGCGAACACTGAAGCTTTCTTT
d_call: NA; j_call: TRBJ1-2; clone_size: NA; v_call: TRBV5-1; cdr3_aa: CASSFEGFSYGYTF; cdr3_nt: TGCGCCAGCAGCTTCGAGGGGTTTAGCTATGGCTACACCTTC
d_call: NA; j_call: TRBJ2-1; clone_size: NA; v_call: TRBV30; cdr3_aa: CACSLAGLVDEQFF; cdr3_nt: TGTGCCTGTAGCCTCGCGGGATTGGTAGATGAGCAGTTCTTC